A single sample is the source of the 13 T cell receptor beta chains below, sequenced in a study of control samples from healthy donors and cancer patients (dated by TCRdb to 2020 to 2021). Preparation of the library involved the immunoSEQ multiplex PCR assay. What TCRdb holds here is the immuneACCESS table cut down to in-frame rearrangements. Part of the clones is not present; checked against another copy, under half of the missing clones reflect an unresolved V gene, and the others are unexplained. The sample has 73,000 or so clones on record, about 90% of them singletons. The leading ten clones occupy over 3.5% of the sample. Sequencing used blood. All receptors derive from a woman aged 50 to 60 in good health.

Comments on this clone: Distinct nucleotide sequences in the sample also encode this CDR3. This rearrangement joins TRBV6-5 to TRBJ1-2; D gene ambiguous. CDR3 length: 14 residues. Germline V gene sequence: CDR1 MNHEY, CDR2 SVGAGI. Between the trimmed V and J ends, which lost 0 bases and 8 bases, there was a span of 13 bases. The CDR3 here is CASSYSNGVLGYTF. The CDR3 DNA sequence: TGTGCCAGCAGTTACTCGAATGGGGTCTTGGGCTACACCTTC.

The gene calls are TRBV28 and TRBJ1-6; possible D gene TRBD1, 6 bases. The V and J ends lost 4 bases and 7 bases respectively, with 11 bases between them. Germline assignment: CDR1 MDHEN and CDR2 SYDVKM. The CDR3 has 14 amino acids. CDR3 sequence reads: CASSSGGANSPLHF. CDR3 nucleotide sequence: TGTGCCAGCAGTTCCGGGGGCGCGAATTCACCCCTCCACTTT.

This clone showed up just once. V usage is TRBV19 and J usage is TRBJ1-4; tentative D call: TRBD1 (5 bases). The V gene's germline CDR1 is LNHDA and CDR2 SQIVND (reference sequence). Trimming left V 2 bases short and J 7 bases short, with 11 bases between. This CDR3 contains 14 residues. CDR3 protein: CASSIQGVTEKLFF. In nucleotides, the CDR3 is TGTGCCAGTAGTATACAGGGAGTAACTGAAAAACTGTTTTTT.

The V gene is TRBV9, the J gene TRBJ2-3; 8 bases align to TRBD2. V gave up 4 bases and J gave up 3 bases; unmatched junction bases: 7. The germline V gene has CDR1 SGDLS and CDR2 YYNGEE. The CDR3 covers 15 residues. The CDR3 sequence is CASSNSGMSTDTQYF. CDR3 DNA: TGTGCCAGCAGCAATAGCGGGATGTCGACAGATACGCAGTATTTT.

This chain connects TRBV19 to TRBJ2-1; D unclear. In germline, CDR1 is LNHDA, CDR2 SQIVND (reference sequence). V lost 3 bases and J lost 5, with 14 bases in between. The CDR3 loop spans 15 amino acids. Here the CDR3 DNA reads TGTGCCAGTAGTATTGGGCGTTCCAACGACAATGAGCAGTTCTTC. Its protein is CASSIGRSNDNEQFF.

The V gene is TRBV9, the J gene TRBJ1-1; 7 positions agree with TRBD1. The CDR3 has 16 amino acids. CDR1 is SGDLS and CDR2 is YYNGEE in the germline V gene. Trimming removed 3 bases from V and 0 bases from J; junction bases left unmatched: 8. The CDR3 sequence: CASSAGTDPMNTEAFF. CDR3 nucleotides: TGTGCCAGCAGCGCCGGGACAGACCCCATGAACACTGAAGCTTTCTTT.

This chain connects TRBV9 to TRBJ2-3; D remains ambiguous. The length of the CDR3 is 16 residues. The V end lost 4 bases, the J end lost 2 bases, and 17 bases lay between the germline ends. Looked up from germline, CDR1 is SGDLS and CDR2 is YYNGEE. The CDR3 sequence: CASSPDLARNTDTQYF. CDR3 nucleotide sequence: TGTGCCAGCAGCCCCGATCTGGCCCGAAACACAGATACGCAGTATTTT.

This clone was recorded once. The V call is TRBV3-1 (or the pseudogene TRBV3-2), the J call TRBJ2-3; a weak D match, TRBD2 (6 bases). The germline V gene encodes CDR1 LGHDT and CDR2 YNNKEL (reference sequence). Trimming left V 3 bases short and J 2 bases short, with 15 bases between. This CDR3 is built from 16 residues. The CDR3 sequence is CASSHNRDSNTDTQYF. Written as DNA, the CDR3 is TGTGCCAGCAGCCACAACCGGGACTCCAACACAGATACGCAGTATTTT.

CDR3 region: CASSPSGLSSYNEQFF. In DNA, the CDR3 is TGTGCCAGCAGTCCCTCGGGACTAAGCTCCTACAATGAGCAGTTCTTC. This rearrangement joins TRBV6-6 to TRBJ2-1; TRBD2 agrees at 7 bases. CDR1 is MNHNY, CDR2 SVGAGI, per germline (reference sequence). The V and J ends lost 5 bases and 0 bases, in that order; junction bases with no gene match: 7. The CDR3 is 16 residues long.

This chain uses TRBV5-4 with TRBJ2-1; 7 bases line up with TRBD2. The CDR3 runs to 15 residues. V lost 0 bases to trimming and J lost 3 bases; unmatched junction nucleotides: 3. Germline V CDR1 and CDR2: SGHNT, YYREEE (reference sequence). The CDR3 reads CASSLEGTNYNEQFF. In nucleotides, the CDR3 is TGTGCCAGCAGCTTGGAAGGGACTAACTACAATGAGCAGTTCTTC. Drawing the rest from reference TRBV5-4 and TRBJ2-1, the complete variable domain is ETGVTQSPTHLIKTRGQQVTLRCSSQSGHNTVSWYQQALGQGPQFIFQYYREEENGRGNFPPRFSGLQFPNYSSELNVNALELDDSALYLCASSLEGTNYNEQFFGPGTRLTVL.

The chain links TRBV24-1 to TRBJ2-2; TRBD1 matches 10 bases. V was clipped by 5 bases and J by 4 bases; unmatched bases: 6. The CDR3 spans 16 residues. CDR1 is KGHDR, CDR2 SFDVKD, per germline. CDR3 protein: CATSGWTGGSTGELFF. For the CDR3, the DNA is TGTGCCACCAGTGGTTGGACAGGGGGATCCACCGGGGAGCTGTTTTTT.

The chain links TRBV6-5 to TRBJ1-6; TRBD1 matches 9 bases. Germline V gene lookup returns CDR1 MNHEY and CDR2 SVGAGI. Trimming took 8 bases from V and 10 from J; bases not matched to a gene: 12. This CDR3 has 15 residues. CDR3 in DNA: TGTGCCAGCTTACCTCGGACAGGGGACGGGTCACCCCTCCACTTT. The encoded protein is CASLPRTGDGSPLHF.

V usage is TRBV21-1 and J usage is TRBJ2-2; the DNA was not compared with TRBD2, the D call given in the table. TRBV21-1 is recorded as a pseudogene. The CDR3 covers 14 residues. The CDR3 sequence is CASSEDSSHGELFF. In DNA form, the CDR3 reads TGTGCCAGCAGCGAGGACTCGAGTCACGGGGAGCTGTTTTTT.